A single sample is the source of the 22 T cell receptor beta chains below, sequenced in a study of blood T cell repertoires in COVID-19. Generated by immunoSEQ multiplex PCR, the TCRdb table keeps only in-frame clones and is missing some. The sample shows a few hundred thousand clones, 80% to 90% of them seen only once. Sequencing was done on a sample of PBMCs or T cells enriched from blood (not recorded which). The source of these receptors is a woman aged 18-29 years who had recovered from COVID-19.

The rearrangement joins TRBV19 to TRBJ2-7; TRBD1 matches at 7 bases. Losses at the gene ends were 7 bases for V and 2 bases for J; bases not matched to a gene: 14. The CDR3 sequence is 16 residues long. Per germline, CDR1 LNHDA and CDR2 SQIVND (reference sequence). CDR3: CASTTRRGGRAYEQYF. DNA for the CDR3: TGTGCCAGTACCACCCGAAGAGGGGGCAGGGCCTACGAGCAGTACTTC.

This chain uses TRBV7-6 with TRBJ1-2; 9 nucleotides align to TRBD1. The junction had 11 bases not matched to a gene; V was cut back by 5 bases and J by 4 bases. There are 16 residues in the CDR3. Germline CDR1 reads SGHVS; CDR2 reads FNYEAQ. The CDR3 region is CASSPQRTGESYGYTF. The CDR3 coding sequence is TGTGCCAGCAGCCCTCAGAGGACAGGGGAGAGCTATGGCTACACCTTC.

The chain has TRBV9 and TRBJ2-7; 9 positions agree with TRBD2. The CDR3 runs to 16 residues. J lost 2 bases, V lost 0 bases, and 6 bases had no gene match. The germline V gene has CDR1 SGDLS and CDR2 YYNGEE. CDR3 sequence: CASSVERLAETYEQYF. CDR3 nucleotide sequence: TGTGCCAGCAGCGTAGAAAGACTAGCGGAAACCTACGAGCAGTACTTC.

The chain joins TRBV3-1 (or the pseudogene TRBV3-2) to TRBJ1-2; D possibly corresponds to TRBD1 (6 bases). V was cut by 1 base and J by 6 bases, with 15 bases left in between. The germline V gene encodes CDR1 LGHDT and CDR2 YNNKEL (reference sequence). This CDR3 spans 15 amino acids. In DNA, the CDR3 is TGTGCCAGCAGCCAAGCAGGGGCGCTTAAAAATGGCTACACCTTC. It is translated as CASSQAGALKNGYTF.

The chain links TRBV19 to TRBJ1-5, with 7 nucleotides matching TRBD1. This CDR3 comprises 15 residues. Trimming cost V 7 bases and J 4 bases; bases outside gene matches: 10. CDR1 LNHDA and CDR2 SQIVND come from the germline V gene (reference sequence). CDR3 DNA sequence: TGTGCCAGTACCCCAAACAACAGGGGTAATCAGCCCCAGCATTTT. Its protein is CASTPNNRGNQPQHF. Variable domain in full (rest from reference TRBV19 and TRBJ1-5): DGGITQSPKYLFRKEGQNVTLSCEQNLNHDAMYWYRQDPGQGLRLIYYSQIVNDFQKGDIAEGYSVSREKKESFPLTVTSAQKNPTAFYLCASTPNNRGNQPQHFGDGTRLSIL.

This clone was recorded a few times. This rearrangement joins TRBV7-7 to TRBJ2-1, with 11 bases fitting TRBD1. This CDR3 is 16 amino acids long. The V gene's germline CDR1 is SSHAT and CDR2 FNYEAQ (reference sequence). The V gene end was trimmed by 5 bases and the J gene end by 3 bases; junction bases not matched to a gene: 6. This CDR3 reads CASSPGGTGGYNEQFF. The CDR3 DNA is TGTGCCAGCAGCCCGGGGGGGACAGGGGGCTACAATGAGCAGTTCTTC.

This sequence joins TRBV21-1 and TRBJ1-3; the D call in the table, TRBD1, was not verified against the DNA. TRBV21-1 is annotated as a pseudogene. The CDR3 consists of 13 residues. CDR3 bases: TGTGCCAGCAGCAAGACAGGGAGAAACACCATATATTTT. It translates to CASSKTGRNTIYF.

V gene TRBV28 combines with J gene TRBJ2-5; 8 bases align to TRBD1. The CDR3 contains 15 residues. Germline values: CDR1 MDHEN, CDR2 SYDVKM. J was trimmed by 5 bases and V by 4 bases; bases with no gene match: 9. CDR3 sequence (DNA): TGTGCCAGCAGTTCCCCGCAGGGGGCAGGGGAGACCCAGTACTTC. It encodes CASSSPQGAGETQYF.

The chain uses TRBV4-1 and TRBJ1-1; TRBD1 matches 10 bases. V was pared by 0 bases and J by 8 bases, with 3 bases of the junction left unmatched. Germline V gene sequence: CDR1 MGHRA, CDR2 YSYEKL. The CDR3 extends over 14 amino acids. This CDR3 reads CASSQDRDRGEAFF. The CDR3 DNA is TGCGCCAGCAGCCAAGACCGGGACAGGGGAGAAGCTTTCTTT.

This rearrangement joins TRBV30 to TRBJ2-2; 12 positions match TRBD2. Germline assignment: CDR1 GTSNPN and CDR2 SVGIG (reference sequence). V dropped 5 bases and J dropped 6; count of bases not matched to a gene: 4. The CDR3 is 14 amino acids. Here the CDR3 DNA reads TGTGCCTGGTGGACTAGCGGGGTTTCCGGGGAGCTGTTTTTT. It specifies CAWWTSGVSGELFF. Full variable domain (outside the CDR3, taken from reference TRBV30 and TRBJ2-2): SQTIHQWPATLVQPVGSPLSLECTVEGTSNPNLYWYRQAAGRGLQLLFYSVGIGQISSEVPQNLSASRPQDRQFILSSKKLLLSDSGFYLCAWWTSGVSGELFFGEGSRLTVL.

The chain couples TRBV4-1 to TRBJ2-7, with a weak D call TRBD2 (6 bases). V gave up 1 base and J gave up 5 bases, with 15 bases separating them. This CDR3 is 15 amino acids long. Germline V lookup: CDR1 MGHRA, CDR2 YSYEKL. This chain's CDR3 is CASSQVPGGGDEQYF. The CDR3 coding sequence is TGCGCCAGCAGCCAAGTACCGGGCGGCGGGGACGAGCAGTACTTC.

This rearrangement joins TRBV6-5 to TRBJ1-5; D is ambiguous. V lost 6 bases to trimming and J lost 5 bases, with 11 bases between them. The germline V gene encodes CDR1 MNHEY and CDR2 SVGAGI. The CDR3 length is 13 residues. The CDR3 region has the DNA TGTGCCAGCAGAGCCGGGTTGGATCAGCCCCAGCATTTT. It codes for CASRAGLDQPQHF.

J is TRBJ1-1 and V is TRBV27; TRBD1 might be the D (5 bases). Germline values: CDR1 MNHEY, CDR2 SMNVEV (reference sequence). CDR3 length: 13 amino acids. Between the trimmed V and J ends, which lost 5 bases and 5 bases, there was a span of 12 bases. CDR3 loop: CASSDREKTEAFF. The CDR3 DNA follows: TGTGCCAGCAGTGACAGAGAGAAGACTGAAGCTTTCTTT.

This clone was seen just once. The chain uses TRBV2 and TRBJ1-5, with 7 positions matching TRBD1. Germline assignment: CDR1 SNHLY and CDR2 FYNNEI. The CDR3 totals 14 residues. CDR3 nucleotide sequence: TGTGCGAGCGAGACAGGGTCCCTTAATCAGCCCCAGCATTTT. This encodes CASETGSLNQPQHF. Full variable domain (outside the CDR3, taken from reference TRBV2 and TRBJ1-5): EPEVTQTPSHQVTQMGQEVILRCVPISNHLYFYWYRQILGQKVEFLVSFYNNEISEKSEIFDDQFSVERPDGSNFTLKIRSTKLEDSAMYFCASETGSLNQPQHFGDGTRLSIL.

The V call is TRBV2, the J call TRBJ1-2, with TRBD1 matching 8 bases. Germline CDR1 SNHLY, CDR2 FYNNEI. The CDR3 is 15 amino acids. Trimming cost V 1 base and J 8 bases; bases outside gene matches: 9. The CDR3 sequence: CASSEGIPTGVGYTF. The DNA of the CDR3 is TGTGCCAGCAGTGAAGGTATACCGACAGGGGTAGGCTACACCTTC. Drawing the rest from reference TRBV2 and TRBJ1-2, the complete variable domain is EPEVTQTPSHQVTQMGQEVILRCVPISNHLYFYWYRQILGQKVEFLVSFYNNEISEKSEIFDDQFSVERPDGSNFTLKIRSTKLEDSAMYFCASSEGIPTGVGYTFGSGTRLTVV.

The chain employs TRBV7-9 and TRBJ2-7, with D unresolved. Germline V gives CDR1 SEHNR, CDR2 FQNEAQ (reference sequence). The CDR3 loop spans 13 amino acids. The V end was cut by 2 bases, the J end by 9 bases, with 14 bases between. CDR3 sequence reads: CASSLPSPRVQYF. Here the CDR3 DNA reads TGTGCCAGCAGCTTACCGTCCCCCCGTGTGCAGTACTTC.

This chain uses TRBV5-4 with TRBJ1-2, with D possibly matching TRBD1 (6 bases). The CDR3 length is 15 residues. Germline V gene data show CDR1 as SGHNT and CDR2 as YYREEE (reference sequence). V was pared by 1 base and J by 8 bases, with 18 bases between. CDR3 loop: CASSLNRALQGGYTF. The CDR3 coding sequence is TGTGCCAGCAGCTTGAACAGGGCACTCCAGGGGGGCTACACCTTC.

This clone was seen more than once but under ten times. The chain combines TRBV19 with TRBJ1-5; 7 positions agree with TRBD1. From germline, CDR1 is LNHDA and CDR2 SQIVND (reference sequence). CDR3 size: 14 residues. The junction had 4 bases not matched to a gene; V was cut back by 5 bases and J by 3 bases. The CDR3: CASSSGQPNQPQHF. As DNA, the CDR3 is TGTGCCAGTAGTTCGGGACAGCCCAATCAGCCCCAGCATTTT.

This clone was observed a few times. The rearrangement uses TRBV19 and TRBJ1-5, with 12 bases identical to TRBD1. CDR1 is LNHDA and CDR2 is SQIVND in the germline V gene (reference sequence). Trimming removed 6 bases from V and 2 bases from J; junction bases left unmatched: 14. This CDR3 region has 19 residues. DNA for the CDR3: TGTGCCAGTAGCCGCTATCCGGGACAGGGGGCGAGCGGCAATCAGCCCCAGCATTTT. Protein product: CASSRYPGQGASGNQPQHF.

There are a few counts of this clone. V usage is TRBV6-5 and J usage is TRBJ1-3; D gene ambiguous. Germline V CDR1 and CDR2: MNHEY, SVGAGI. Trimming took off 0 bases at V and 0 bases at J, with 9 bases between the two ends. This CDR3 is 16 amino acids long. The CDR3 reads CASSYSGADSGNTIYF. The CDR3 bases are TGTGCCAGCAGTTACTCGGGCGCAGACTCTGGAAACACCATATATTTT.

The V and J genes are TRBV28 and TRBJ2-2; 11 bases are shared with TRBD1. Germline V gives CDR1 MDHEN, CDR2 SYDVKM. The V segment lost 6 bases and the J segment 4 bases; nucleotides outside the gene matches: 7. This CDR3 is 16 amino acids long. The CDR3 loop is CASSPWGQGVTGELFF. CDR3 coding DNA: TGTGCCAGCAGCCCTTGGGGACAGGGGGTCACCGGGGAGCTGTTTTTT.

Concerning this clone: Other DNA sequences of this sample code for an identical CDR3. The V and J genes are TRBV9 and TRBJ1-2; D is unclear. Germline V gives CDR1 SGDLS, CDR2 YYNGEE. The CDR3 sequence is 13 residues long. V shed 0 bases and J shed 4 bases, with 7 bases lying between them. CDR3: CASSVAGAYGYTF. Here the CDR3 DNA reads TGTGCCAGCAGCGTAGCAGGTGCCTATGGCTACACCTTC.